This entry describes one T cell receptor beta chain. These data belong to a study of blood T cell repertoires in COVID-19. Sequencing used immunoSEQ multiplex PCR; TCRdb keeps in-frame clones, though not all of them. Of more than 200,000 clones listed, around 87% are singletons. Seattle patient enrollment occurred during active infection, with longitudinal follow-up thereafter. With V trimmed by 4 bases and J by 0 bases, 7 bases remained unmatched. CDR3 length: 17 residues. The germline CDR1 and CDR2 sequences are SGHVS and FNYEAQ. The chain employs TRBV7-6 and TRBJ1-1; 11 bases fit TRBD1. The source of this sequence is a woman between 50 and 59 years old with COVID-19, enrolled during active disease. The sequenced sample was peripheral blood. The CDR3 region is CASSSPGTGGMNTEAFF. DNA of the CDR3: TGTGCCAGCAGCTCCCCAGGGACAGGGGGGATGAACACTGAAGCTTTCTTT. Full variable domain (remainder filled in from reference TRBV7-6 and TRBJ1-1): GAGVSQSPRYKVTKRGQDVALRCDPISGHVSLYWYRQALGQGPEFLTYFNYEAQQDKSGLPNDRFSAERPEGSISTLTIQRTEQRDSAMYRCASSSPGTGGMNTEAFFGQGTRLTVV.